Listed here are 19 T cell receptor beta chains from one sample, sequenced in a study of cytomegalovirus exposure and HLA in healthy donors. The PCR had 60 Vbeta and 13 Jbeta primers. Clones were read by immunoSEQ multiplex PCR, and TCRdb kept only the in-frame ones, dropping some. The sample has around 140,000 clones. Sequencing was performed on PBMCs. These TCRs come from a woman aged 40 to 50 in good health and CMV-seronegative.

V usage is TRBV9 and J usage is TRBJ2-7; 8 bases are shared with TRBD2. The CDR3 is 16 amino acids. V dropped 3 bases and J dropped 5; count of bases not matched to a gene: 13. Germline CDR1 SGDLS, CDR2 YYNGEE. CDR3 nucleotides: TGTGCCAGCAGCGCACACCACTGGACTAGCATCGACGAGCAGTACTTC. Translated, it gives CASSAHHWTSIDEQYF.

This chain joins TRBV19 and TRBJ2-5, with 7 bases fitting TRBD1. Germline lookup yields CDR1 LNHDA and CDR2 SQIVND (reference sequence). With 6 bases clipped from V and 2 bases from J, the junction kept 3 bases outside the gene matches. CDR3 size: 13 residues. This chain's CDR3 is CASSEGAQETQYF. DNA for the CDR3: TGTGCCAGTAGCGAGGGGGCACAAGAGACCCAGTACTTC.

V gene TRBV4-3 combines with J gene TRBJ1-2; no firm D call. V was clipped by 1 base and J by 7 bases, with 16 bases between them. The CDR3 runs to 15 residues. CDR1 and CDR2 (germline): LGHNA, YSLEER. CDR3 bases: TGCGCCAGCAGCCAAGGACGGCCCCCGGGTAGTGGCTACACCTTC. The encoded protein is CASSQGRPPGSGYTF.

This chain uses TRBV15 with TRBJ2-7; TRBD1 might be the D (6 bases). CDR3 size: 15 residues. CDR1 LNHNV and CDR2 YYDKDF come from the germline V gene (reference sequence). Trimming removed 0 bases from V and 2 bases from J, with 11 bases in between. The CDR3 reads CATSRDPTGTYEQYF. In DNA form, the CDR3 reads TGTGCCACCAGCAGAGATCCTACAGGGACCTACGAGCAGTACTTC.

In DNA form, the CDR3 reads TGCGCCAGCAGCCCGGTTGAGACAGGGGTTCAGTCGTCACCCCTCCACTTT. Its translation is CASSPVETGVQSSPLHF. The rearrangement links TRBV4-3 to TRBJ1-6; 8 nucleotides align to TRBD1. V was clipped by 4 bases and J by 10 bases; unmatched bases: 15. The germline V gene encodes CDR1 LGHNA and CDR2 YSLEER. This CDR3 is 17 amino acids long.

The J gene is TRBJ2-1, the V gene TRBV14; D unresolved. Per the germline V gene, CDR1 is SGHDN and CDR2 is FVKESK. Trimming shortened V by 3 bases and J by 9 bases, and 15 bases separated the two germline ends. This CDR3 contains 14 residues. This CDR3 is CASSQASMRGEQFF. In nucleotides, the CDR3 is TGTGCCAGCAGCCAGGCGTCTATGAGAGGTGAGCAGTTCTTC.

This rearrangement joins TRBV6-5 to TRBJ1-1; D is unclear. This CDR3 has 14 amino acids. Germline V lookup: CDR1 MNHEY, CDR2 SVGAGI. With 2 bases removed from V and 1 base from J, the gap between germline ends came to 8 bases. The CDR3 DNA is TGTGCCAGCAGTTACGCGGCAGCGAACACTGAAGCTTTCTTT. Its protein product is CASSYAAANTEAFF.

The chain combines TRBV9 with TRBJ2-2, with unresolved D. CDR3 length equals 12 residues. Trimming left V 0 bases short and J 7 bases short, with 4 bases between. Germline values: CDR1 SGDLS, CDR2 YYNGEE. The CDR3 region is CASSVGGGELFF. The CDR3 nucleotides read TGTGCCAGCAGCGTAGGAGGCGGGGAGCTGTTTTTT.

The J gene is TRBJ1-4, the V gene TRBV28, with 8 bases fitting TRBD1. There are 16 residues in the CDR3. Trimming took 6 bases from V and 0 from J; bases not matched to a gene: 6. Germline V gene data show CDR1 as MDHEN and CDR2 as SYDVKM. CDR3 bases: TGTGCCAGCAGCCGGACAGGGATTTCAACTAATGAAAAACTGTTTTTT. This gives the protein CASSRTGISTNEKLFF.

This chain links TRBV4-1 with TRBJ2-5, with TRBD2 matching 9 bases. Germline-derived CDR1 and CDR2 are MGHRA and YSYEKL. The CDR3 runs 16 residues. After removal of 2 bases from V and 2 bases from J, the junction contained 6 bases not matched to a gene. CDR3 nucleotide sequence: TGCGCCAGCAGCCAATCCCCTAGCGGGGTACAAGAGACCCAGTACTTC. Amino acid sequence: CASSQSPSGVQETQYF.

The rearrangement links TRBV2 to TRBJ2-5, with 10 bases identical to TRBD2. The V gene's germline CDR1 is SNHLY and CDR2 FYNNEI. V trimming: 10 bases; J trimming: 7 bases; junction bases outside the gene matches: 12. There are 14 residues in the CDR3. CDR3 nucleotides: TGTGCCATGTTAGCGGGGGGCATAAGAGGGACCCAGTACTTC. It codes for CAMLAGGIRGTQYF.

The chain employs TRBV29-1 and TRBJ2-5; D may be TRBD2 (6 bases). This CDR3 has 14 amino acids. The germline CDR1 and CDR2 sequences are SQVTM and ANQGSEA. With 8 bases removed from V and 5 bases from J, the gap between germline ends came to 21 bases. The DNA of the CDR3 is TGCAGCCCCCGGGCGCACCCCGGAGGGGAGACCCAGTACTTC. Translation: CSPRAHPGGETQYF.

Regarding this clone: One end of the junction is discordant with germline, which a read error may explain. This chain joins TRBV28 and TRBJ1-2; tentative D call: TRBD1 (5 bases). The CDR3 has 14 residues. The V gene's germline CDR1 is MDHEN and CDR2 SYDVKM. The CDR3 sequence: CTSSLKTDIYGYTF. DNA of the CDR3: TGTACCAGCAGTTTGAAGACAGACATCTATGGCTACACCTTC.

The CDR3 DNA is TGCGCCAGCAGCCCCGGTGGCAATCAGCCCCAGCATTTT. Residues: CASSPGGNQPQHF. This chain joins TRBV4-3 and TRBJ1-5; D remains ambiguous. The CDR3 runs to 13 residues. Germline CDR1 LGHNA, CDR2 YSLEER. V dropped 4 bases and J dropped 2 bases, with 6 bases sitting between them.

The chain couples TRBV6-4 to TRBJ1-1, with 8 bases identical to TRBD1. V shed 4 bases, J shed 1 base, and the junction held 8 bases outside the gene matches. The length of the CDR3 is 16 residues. From germline, CDR1 is MRHNA and CDR2 SNTAGT. Written as DNA, the CDR3 is TGTGCCAGCAGTGTATGGGCAGGGGGCAAGAACACTGAAGCTTTCTTT. Protein product: CASSVWAGGKNTEAFF.

This chain connects TRBV7-3 to TRBJ2-1, with 8 bases fitting TRBD1. Trimming cost V 5 bases and J 3 bases; bases outside gene matches: 6. The CDR3 is 15 amino acids. Germline loops: CDR1 SGHTA, CDR2 FQGTGA. CDR3 amino acids: CASSLNGQGYNEQFF. CDR3 nucleotide sequence: TGTGCCAGCAGCCTAAACGGACAGGGCTACAATGAGCAGTTCTTC.

The V gene is TRBV5-1, the J gene TRBJ1-4; D not resolved. V lost 0 bases and J 8 bases, leaving 11 bases between the germline ends. The CDR3 extends over 14 amino acids. In germline, CDR1 is SGHRS, CDR2 YFSETQ. The CDR3 region is CASSLVGRDEKLFF. The CDR3 nucleotides read TGCGCCAGCAGCTTGGTGGGGAGAGACGAAAAACTGTTTTTT.

The chain couples TRBV28 to TRBJ1-2; 7 bases are a match to TRBD1. This CDR3 spans 15 amino acids. Germline assignment: CDR1 MDHEN and CDR2 SYDVKM. J gave up 6 bases and V 3 bases, and 10 bases lay outside the gene matches. In DNA form, the CDR3 reads TGTGCCAGCAGTTTCGAATCGACAGGGATCAATGGCTACACCTTC. It codes for CASSFESTGINGYTF.

CDR3 loop: CASSLGGGPEAFF. CDR3 in DNA: TGTGCCAGCAGCCTGGGGGGGGGTCCTGAAGCTTTCTTT. The rearrangement uses TRBV9 and TRBJ1-1; D perhaps matches TRBD1 (5 bases). Germline V gene data show CDR1 as SGDLS and CDR2 as YYNGEE. The CDR3 totals 13 residues. The V gene lost 4 bases and the J gene lost 6 bases, with 13 bases spanning the gap.